This TCR beta chain was sequenced in a study of beta chain features in type 1 diabetes. Concerning this clone itself: Different DNA sequences within this sample yield the same CDR3.

The authors reverse transcribed all of the isolated RNA, so sequencing captured expressed TCRB transcripts. Only in-frame clones appear in the TCRdb table, and some are missing; sequencing was by immunoSEQ multiplex PCR. Seen here are 600,000 to 650,000 clones, around 15% observed once, and the top ten hold about 0.086%. J gave up 0 bases and V 2 bases, and 0 bases lay outside the gene matches. The CDR3 has 15 residues. Germline V gene data show CDR1 as SGHTA and CDR2 as FQGNSA. Sample: naive CD4+ T cells from blood. The V gene is TRBV7-2, the J gene TRBJ2-1; 8 nucleotides align to TRBD2. The TCR comes from a man between 18 and 35 years old in good health. As DNA, the CDR3 is TGTGCCAGCAGCTTAAGCGGGAGCTCCTACAATGAGCAGTTCTTC. The encoded protein is CASSLSGSSYNEQFF.